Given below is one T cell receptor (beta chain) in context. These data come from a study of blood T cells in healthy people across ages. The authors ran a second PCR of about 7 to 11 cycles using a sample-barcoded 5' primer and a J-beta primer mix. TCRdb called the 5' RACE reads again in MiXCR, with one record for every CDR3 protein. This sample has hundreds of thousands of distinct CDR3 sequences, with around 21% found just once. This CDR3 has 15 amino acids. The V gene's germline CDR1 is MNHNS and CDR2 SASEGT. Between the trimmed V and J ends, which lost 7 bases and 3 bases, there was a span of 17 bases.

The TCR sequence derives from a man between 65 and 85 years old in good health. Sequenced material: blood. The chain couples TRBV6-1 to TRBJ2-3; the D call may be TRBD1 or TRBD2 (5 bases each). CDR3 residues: CASTLADYRTDTQYF. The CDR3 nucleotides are TGTGCCAGCACCCTGGCAGACTACAGGACAGATACGCAGTATTTT.